This T cell receptor beta chain is from a study of chemoradiotherapy in HPV16-positive cancers. Some clones are missing from TCRdb's copy, which holds only in-frame ones; the method was immunoSEQ multiplex PCR. The repertoire holds 950 to 1,500 clones, around 85% seen once, with approximately 5.3% in the top ten. Germline V gene data show CDR1 as MDHEN and CDR2 as SYDVKM. Losses at the gene ends were 7 bases for V and 4 bases for J; bases not matched to a gene: 7. The CDR3 covers 14 residues. Points from the study as a whole: Candidate HPV-specific clones and E7-related TCR motifs grew in tumor during treatment.

Concerning this clone itself: No antigen is known for it.

The TCR sequence derives from a human donor with HPV-associated anogenital cancer. This chain connects TRBV28 to TRBJ1-5; 7 nucleotides agree with TRBD1. The sequences come from tumor tissue, collected from a patient who underwent chemoradiotherapy. The CDR3 sequence is CASTFRQGNQPQHF. The CDR3, as DNA: TGTGCCAGCACCTTCAGACAGGGTAATCAGCCCCAGCATTTT.